This T cell receptor beta chain was found in a study of early T cells in non-severe SARS-CoV-2 infection. On the study more broadly: It was bulk RNA from unsorted whole blood that was sequenced, and the chains were unpaired. Study conclusions and caveats: Missing private and CD4 specificities, VDJdb matching favored anti-spike CD8 responses.

V lost 1 base, J lost 4 bases, and 11 bases lay in between. Per the germline V gene, CDR1 is DFQATT and CDR2 is SNEGSKA (reference sequence). The CDR3 spans 13 residues. This clonotype was detected only a few times. Its target is unknown. Unique molecular identifier tags were affixed to discrete cDNA molecules. Each CDR3 protein gets one entry after TCRdb re-called the 5' RACE reads with MiXCR. Altogether tens of thousands of distinct CDR3 sequences are present, around 9.1% being singletons, with the ten largest covering 7.6%. J is TRBJ2-7 and V is TRBV20-1, with D perhaps matching TRBD2 (5 bases). The receptor was isolated from an adult who was a healthcare worker with PCR-confirmed SARS-CoV-2 infection or an uninfected control (not recorded which). The sample was whole blood, taken at baseline. CDR3 sequence: CSARGSWEYEQYF. The CDR3 DNA reads TGCAGTGCTAGAGGAAGCTGGGAGTACGAGCAGTACTTC.